These 26 T cell receptor beta chains were all obtained from the same sample, sequenced in a study of PD-L1 blockade in urothelial cancer. Libraries were prepared by immunoSEQ multiplex PCR; TCRdb keeps only in-frame clonotypes and omits some of them. Of 75,000 to 90,000 clones listed, about four fifths are singletons. The sample here was PBMCs, taken around atezolizumab (anti-PD-L1) treatment. The receptors derive from a man between 70 and 80 years old with urothelial cancer.

This rearrangement joins TRBV27 to TRBJ1-1; TRBD1 is a possible D gene (6 bases). The germline V and J ends were trimmed by 4 bases and 0 bases, with 18 bases remaining between them. Germline values: CDR1 MNHEY, CDR2 SMNVEV (reference sequence). The CDR3 has 17 amino acids. The CDR3 is CASSSQGPHRMNTEAFF. In nucleotides, the CDR3 is TGTGCCAGCAGTTCGCAGGGGCCCCATAGAATGAACACTGAAGCTTTCTTT.

V usage is TRBV19 and J usage is TRBJ2-7; 7 bases fit TRBD1. The germline V gene encodes CDR1 LNHDA and CDR2 SQIVND (reference sequence). Unmatched junction bases numbered 7, after V lost 4 bases and J lost 1 base. The CDR3 sequence is 15 residues long. CDR3: CASSTRTGASYEQYF. In DNA form, the CDR3 reads TGTGCCAGTAGTACCCGGACAGGAGCATCCTACGAGCAGTACTTC.

The chain uses TRBV9 and TRBJ2-6, with TRBD1 identical over 12 bases. The junction had 5 bases not matched to a gene; V was cut back by 4 bases and J by 3 bases. The CDR3 loop spans 17 amino acids. Germline CDR1 reads SGDLS; CDR2 reads YYNGEE. The CDR3 here is CASSTGQGAVGANVLTF. The CDR3 nucleotides read TGTGCCAGCAGCACGGGACAGGGGGCTGTTGGGGCCAACGTCCTGACTTTC.

V usage is TRBV5-1 and J usage is TRBJ2-2; tentatively, D is TRBD1 (8 bases). The CDR3 runs 19 residues. The V gene lost 1 base and the J gene lost 1 base, with 20 bases spanning the gap. The germline CDR1 and CDR2 sequences are SGHRS and YFSETQ. The CDR3 bases are TGCGCCAGCAGCTTGATTGGACAGGGAGGGATGGGGAACACCGGGGAGCTGTTTTTT. Residues: CASSLIGQGGMGNTGELFF.

The chain uses TRBV9 and TRBJ2-1, with 11 positions matching TRBD2. V lost 2 bases, J lost 3 bases, and 1 base stayed unmatched. CDR3 size: 15 residues. Germline CDR1 is SGDLS and CDR2 is YYNGEE. The CDR3 is CASSVGTSGYNEQFF. The CDR3 bases are TGTGCCAGCAGCGTTGGGACTAGCGGCTACAATGAGCAGTTCTTC.

This clone showed up just a few times. This chain joins TRBV11-3 and TRBJ1-5; 7 bases match TRBD1. Germline V CDR1 and CDR2: SGHNT, YENEEA. J was trimmed by 5 bases and V by 1 base; bases with no gene match: 8. The CDR3 has 16 residues. The CDR3 coding sequence is TGTGCCAGCAGCTTAGGGACCCGGGACAGTTATCAGCCCCAGCATTTT. This encodes CASSLGTRDSYQPQHF.

The genes are TRBV2 and TRBJ2-1, with 14 bases matching TRBD2. Germline CDR1 reads SNHLY; CDR2 reads FYNNEI. V shed 5 bases, J shed 5 bases, and the junction held 5 bases outside the gene matches. The length of the CDR3 is 16 residues. CDR3 coding DNA: TGTGCCAGCAGTCCCCCGGGACTAGCGGGGGACAATGAGCAGTTCTTC. The encoded protein is CASSPPGLAGDNEQFF. Full variable domain (outside the CDR3, taken from reference TRBV2 and TRBJ2-1): EPEVTQTPSHQVTQMGQEVILRCVPISNHLYFYWYRQILGQKVEFLVSFYNNEISEKSEIFDDQFSVERPDGSNFTLKIRSTKLEDSAMYFCASSPPGLAGDNEQFFGPGTRLTVL.

CDR3 DNA: TGTGCCAGCAGCGCATCCGGGACAGGAGAGACCCAGTACTTC. Encoded protein: CASSASGTGETQYF. V usage is TRBV9 and J usage is TRBJ2-5, with 8 bases fitting TRBD1. CDR1 and CDR2 from the germline V gene are SGDLS and YYNGEE. This CDR3 has 14 residues. V lost 3 bases to trimming and J lost 4 bases; unmatched junction nucleotides: 5.

This sequence joins TRBV18 and TRBJ1-1, with D hard to call. The ends were cut back, 0 bases at V and 4 bases at J, with 12 bases in the middle. CDR1 is KGHSH, CDR2 LQKENI, per germline. CDR3 length equals 15 residues. CDR3 in amino acids: CASSPPTEGSTEAFF. As DNA, the CDR3 is TGTGCCAGCTCACCACCCACAGAAGGTTCCACTGAAGCTTTCTTT.

CDR3 bases: TGTGCCAGCAGTTCATCTAATGGGGGGTACAATGAGCAGTTCTTC. Translation gives CASSSSNGGYNEQFF. V and J are TRBV6-6 and TRBJ2-1, with D perhaps matching TRBD2 (6 bases). Germline lookup yields CDR1 MNHNY and CDR2 SVGAGI (reference sequence). There are 15 residues in the CDR3. Trimming shortened V by 4 bases and J by 4 bases, and 14 bases separated the two germline ends.

This clone was detected ten times or more. The V gene is TRBV9, the J gene TRBJ2-7, with a weak D call TRBD2 (5 bases). With 5 bases removed from V and 4 bases from J, the gap between germline ends came to 16 bases. The CDR3 covers 14 residues. Germline assignment: CDR1 SGDLS and CDR2 YYNGEE. The chain's CDR3 is CASSRGKGIYEQYF. DNA of the CDR3: TGTGCCAGCAGTCGGGGAAAGGGCATTTACGAGCAGTACTTC.

The chain has TRBV27 and TRBJ1-1; D is uncertain. CDR1 and CDR2 from the germline V gene are MNHEY and SMNVEV (reference sequence). This CDR3 region has 13 residues. V was shortened by 4 bases and J by 9 bases, with 15 bases between the two germline ends. The CDR3 nucleotides read TGTGCCAGCAGTTCCCCGGGAGGTACTAAAGCTTTCTTT. It translates to CASSSPGGTKAFF.

The rearrangement joins TRBV30 to TRBJ2-3; D is unresolved. Trimming removed 1 base at V and 6 bases at J, with 5 bases between. CDR1 is GTSNPN and CDR2 is SVGIG in the germline V gene (reference sequence). The CDR3 totals 11 residues. The CDR3 DNA follows: TGTGCCTGGAGTGCGTTGGATACGCAGTATTTT. Its protein is CAWSALDTQYF.

The V and J genes are TRBV9 and TRBJ2-3, with D possibly matching TRBD1 (8 bases). There are 19 residues in the CDR3. Germline V gives CDR1 SGDLS, CDR2 YYNGEE. V lost 6 bases and J lost 0, with 26 bases in between. Here the CDR3 reads CASTLQGVWTRSSTDTQYF. CDR3 sequence (DNA): TGTGCCAGCACCCTACAGGGGGTCTGGACTAGATCTAGCACAGATACGCAGTATTTT.

This clone has a handful of counts. The chain is built from TRBV7-9 and TRBJ1-2; tentatively, D is TRBD1 (6 bases). The germline gives CDR1 SEHNR, CDR2 FQNEAQ (reference sequence). Trimming removed 5 bases at V and 3 bases at J, with 16 bases between. CDR3 size: 15 residues. The CDR3 DNA follows: TGTGCCAGCAGCCCACTCCCAGGGGCGGACTATGGCTACACCTTC. Translated, it gives CASSPLPGADYGYTF.

V is TRBV7-9 and J is TRBJ2-1, with 12 bases lining up with TRBD2. Germline V gene lookup returns CDR1 SEHNR and CDR2 FQNEAQ (reference sequence). This CDR3 contains 14 residues. V gave up 9 bases and J gave up 10 bases; unmatched junction bases: 10. This chain's CDR3 is CASVLAGGPGEQFF. For the CDR3, the DNA is TGTGCCAGTGTCCTAGCGGGAGGGCCTGGAGAGCAGTTCTTC.

This sequence joins TRBV19 and TRBJ2-1; D ambiguous. The CDR3 contains 13 residues. Germline values: CDR1 LNHDA, CDR2 SQIVND (reference sequence). V lost 7 bases and J 5 bases, leaving 12 bases between the germline ends. As DNA, the CDR3 is TGTGCCAGTATGCCTAGAGGTAACAATGAGCAGTTCTTC. It encodes CASMPRGNNEQFF.

This clone appeared a few times. V and J are TRBV27 and TRBJ2-7; perhaps TRBD2 as D (5 bases). Germline V gene data show CDR1 as MNHEY and CDR2 as SMNVEV (reference sequence). V lost 5 bases and J 1 base, leaving 9 bases between the germline ends. The CDR3 extends over 13 amino acids. The CDR3 sequence: CASSHSVSYEQYF. DNA for the CDR3: TGTGCCAGCAGTCATAGCGTTTCCTACGAGCAGTACTTC.

The chain joins TRBV6-1 to TRBJ1-3; TRBD1 matches 7 bases. CDR1 and CDR2 from the germline V gene are MNHNS and SASEGT. This CDR3 contains 18 residues. V trimming: 4 bases; J trimming: 0 bases; junction bases outside the gene matches: 12. In nucleotides, the CDR3 is TGTGCCAGCAGTGTGGCGGGGGGACAGCTAATCTCTGGAAACACCATATATTTT. Translating it yields CASSVAGGQLISGNTIYF.

This chain joins TRBV27 and TRBJ2-7; TRBD1 matches at 7 bases. Germline values: CDR1 MNHEY, CDR2 SMNVEV (reference sequence). CDR3 size: 15 residues. Trimming at V came to 2 bases and at J to 1 base, leaving 5 bases not matched to a gene. The CDR3: CASSLRSGGSYEQYF. The CDR3, as DNA: TGTGCCAGCAGTTTAAGGTCAGGGGGTTCCTACGAGCAGTACTTC.

The chain uses TRBV30 and TRBJ2-1, with a weak D call TRBD2 (6 bases). The CDR3 contains 13 residues. Trimming cost V 2 bases and J 7 bases, with 12 bases left between them. From germline, CDR1 is GTSNPN and CDR2 SVGIG (reference sequence). Here the CDR3 reads CAWSPGVPNEQFF. The CDR3, as DNA: TGTGCCTGGAGTCCGGGAGTACCGAATGAGCAGTTCTTC.

The rearrangement links TRBV7-9 to TRBJ1-2; 8 bases are shared with TRBD1. Germline CDR1 reads SEHNR; CDR2 reads FQNEAQ (reference sequence). The length of the CDR3 is 15 residues. The trim removed 4 bases at V and 0 bases at J, leaving 4 bases unmatched. CDR3 coding DNA: TGTGCCAGCAGCTACGGACAGGGAGCTAACTATGGCTACACCTTC. This encodes CASSYGQGANYGYTF.

V is TRBV27 and J is TRBJ2-3, with 12 bases identical to TRBD2. V trimming: 5 bases; J trimming: 7 bases; junction bases outside the gene matches: 7. The CDR3 totals 15 residues. Germline loops: CDR1 MNHEY, CDR2 SMNVEV (reference sequence). This CDR3 is CASSPRGLAGNTQYF. The CDR3 region has the DNA TGTGCCAGCAGTCCTAGAGGACTAGCGGGGAATACGCAGTATTTT.

The chain uses TRBV30 and TRBJ2-2; TRBD1 matches at 7 bases. From germline, CDR1 is GTSNPN and CDR2 SVGIG (reference sequence). V lost 1 base, J lost 5 bases, and 7 bases stayed unmatched. The CDR3 covers 15 residues. CDR3 sequence (DNA): TGTGCCTGGAGTGAAGGGACCAGGGGGACCGGGGAGCTGTTTTTT. Amino acid sequence: CAWSEGTRGTGELFF.

The gene calls are TRBV21-1 and TRBJ2-7; the DNA was not used to check the table's D call, TRBD2. TRBV21-1 is flagged as a pseudogene. The CDR3 runs to 18 residues. The CDR3 coding sequence is TGTGCCAGCAGCAAAGGTAGGCTAGCGGGGTTAGTGTCTTACGAGCAGTACTTC. It specifies CASSKGRLAGLVSYEQYF.

V and J are TRBV6-5 and TRBJ2-7, with 8 bases lining up with TRBD1. V was pared by 5 bases and J by 2 bases, with 5 bases of the junction left unmatched. This CDR3 is 14 amino acids long. The germline CDR1 and CDR2 sequences are MNHEY and SVGAGI. The CDR3 sequence: CASSIGTGAYEQYF. In DNA, the CDR3 is TGTGCCAGCAGTATCGGGACAGGAGCCTACGAGCAGTACTTC.